Below are 25 T cell receptor beta chains sequenced from a single sample in a study of graft-versus-host responses after intestinal transplantation. TCRdb's copy holds only in-frame clones and misses some; the assay was immunoSEQ multiplex PCR. This table holds roughly 17,000 clones, around 82% found once. Intraepithelial lymphocytes and lamina propria lymphocytes were released through processing of graft tissue. The material sequenced was ileum tissue, taken 17 days after transplant. These receptor sequences come from a human patient who received an intestinal transplant, so some T cells may come from the graft donor.

This chain joins TRBV29-1 and TRBJ2-3, with a possible D match to TRBD1 (5 bases). Trimming stripped 5 bases from V and 0 bases from J, with 15 bases between. CDR1 and CDR2 from the germline V gene are SQVTM and ANQGSEA. This CDR3 is 15 amino acids long. The CDR3 region is CSVKRGGISTDTQYF. For the CDR3, the DNA is TGCAGCGTTAAAAGGGGCGGCATTAGCACAGATACGCAGTATTTT.

For the CDR3, the DNA is TGTGCCTGGAGTGATGGAGAAGAGACCCAGTACTTC. It codes for CAWSDGEETQYF. The J gene is TRBJ2-5, the V gene TRBV30, with D unresolved. V lost 1 base to trimming and J lost 3 bases, with 6 bases between them. The CDR3 has 12 residues. Germline V gene data show CDR1 as GTSNPN and CDR2 as SVGIG (reference sequence).

CDR3 DNA: TGTGCCAGTAGCGGGACTAGTGGAAATGAGCAGTTCTTC. Translating it yields CASSGTSGNEQFF. The rearrangement links TRBV19 to TRBJ2-1; TRBD2 agrees at 8 bases. The CDR3 extends over 13 amino acids. Trimming cost V 6 bases and J 7 bases; bases outside gene matches: 5. Germline lookup yields CDR1 LNHDA and CDR2 SQIVND (reference sequence).

The chain joins TRBV28 to TRBJ2-7; TRBD1 matches at 10 bases. The V and J ends lost 8 bases and 2 bases, in that order; junction bases with no gene match: 3. CDR1 is MDHEN and CDR2 is SYDVKM in the germline V gene. This CDR3 spans 13 amino acids. The CDR3 DNA sequence: TGTGCCAGCGGGACAGGGGTAGCCTACGAGCAGTACTTC. It codes for CASGTGVAYEQYF.

The CDR3 sequence: CASSQRDSGETQYF. The CDR3 region has the DNA TGTGCCAGCAGCCAACGGGACAGCGGCGAGACCCAGTACTTC. The rearrangement links TRBV7-8 to TRBJ2-5; 7 bases fit TRBD1. The CDR3 contains 14 residues. CDR1 SGHVS and CDR2 FQNEAQ come from the germline V gene. The V gene end was trimmed by 5 bases and the J gene end by 5 bases; junction bases not matched to a gene: 8.

The chain links TRBV27 to TRBJ1-2; no reliable D call. Germline V gene data show CDR1 as MNHEY and CDR2 as SMNVEV (reference sequence). V lost 8 bases, J lost 3 bases, and 13 bases lay in between. There are 13 residues in the CDR3. CDR3 loop: CASGSGVDYGYTF. CDR3 in DNA: TGTGCCAGCGGCTCAGGCGTAGACTATGGCTACACCTTC.

This clone turned up a few times. This rearrangement joins TRBV19 to TRBJ2-7, with D possibly being TRBD1 or TRBD2 (6 bases each). There are 15 residues in the CDR3. V dropped 3 bases and J dropped 5 bases, with 17 bases sitting between them. In germline, CDR1 is LNHDA, CDR2 SQIVND (reference sequence). The CDR3 spells CASSMGGRLLDEQYF. The CDR3 coding sequence is TGTGCCAGTAGTATGGGGGGCAGGCTCCTGGACGAGCAGTACTTC.

The chain couples TRBV2 to TRBJ1-2; D possibly corresponds to TRBD1 (5 bases). This CDR3 spans 13 amino acids. The ends were cut back, 4 bases at V and 4 bases at J, with 10 bases in the middle. Germline V gene lookup returns CDR1 SNHLY and CDR2 FYNNEI. In DNA, the CDR3 is TGTGCCAGCAGTGTCAACAGGAGCTATGGCTACACCTTC. It is translated as CASSVNRSYGYTF.

The genes are TRBV9 and TRBJ2-1; no clear D gene. The CDR3 runs to 15 residues. Germline V lookup: CDR1 SGDLS, CDR2 YYNGEE. Trimming stripped 0 bases from V and 4 bases from J, with 11 bases between. CDR3 sequence (DNA): TGTGCCAGCAGCGTAGATTCCCGGGCGTACAATGAGCAGTTCTTC. Its protein product is CASSVDSRAYNEQFF.

This clone has just a few counts. V and J are TRBV27 and TRBJ2-1; 7 bases agree with TRBD2. The CDR3 consists of 15 residues. Germline assignment: CDR1 MNHEY and CDR2 SMNVEV (reference sequence). V was clipped by 0 bases and J by 9 bases; unmatched bases: 8. The CDR3 sequence is CASSLSGGVVGEQFF. The CDR3 DNA sequence: TGTGCCAGCAGTTTATCTGGGGGGGTAGTGGGTGAGCAGTTCTTC.

The chain has TRBV18 and TRBJ2-2; no clear D gene. Germline lookup yields CDR1 KGHSH and CDR2 LQKENI. Trimming pared 0 bases from V and 6 bases from J, leaving 8 bases between. The length of the CDR3 is 14 residues. Written as DNA, the CDR3 is TGTGCCAGCTCACCACCCGGCGTCGCCGGGGAGCTGTTTTTT. This gives the protein CASSPPGVAGELFF.

The rearrangement joins TRBV13 to TRBJ2-1, with D maybe TRBD1 (6 bases). V was clipped by 2 bases and J by 8 bases, with 19 bases between them. CDR1 and CDR2 (germline): PRHDT, FYEKMQ (reference sequence). This CDR3 has 16 residues. The chain's CDR3 is CASSLTSGASLYEQFF. In nucleotides, the CDR3 is TGTGCCAGCAGCTTAACGTCAGGGGCCTCTTTGTATGAGCAGTTCTTC.

The chain employs TRBV7-9 and TRBJ2-1; 8 positions agree with TRBD2. The CDR3 runs 15 residues. Germline V gene sequence: CDR1 SEHNR, CDR2 FQNEAQ (reference sequence). The J segment lost 7 bases and the V segment lost 2 bases, leaving 7 bases of the junction unmatched. The CDR3 DNA reads as TGTGCCAGCAGCTTAATCGTAGCGGGACTAAATGAGCAGTTCTTC. Translating it yields CASSLIVAGLNEQFF.

This clone occurred once. The chain employs TRBV6-5 and TRBJ2-5, with D hard to call. Germline values: CDR1 MNHEY, CDR2 SVGAGI. This CDR3 spans 14 amino acids. Trimming shortened V by 1 base and J by 0 bases, and 6 bases separated the two germline ends. DNA of the CDR3: TGTGCCAGCAGTTACTGGATCAACCAAGAGACCCAGTACTTC. Translating gives CASSYWINQETQYF.

The rearrangement joins TRBV4-1 to TRBJ2-7; no clear D. This CDR3 has 13 residues. V shed 3 bases and J shed 4 bases, with 10 bases lying between them. In germline, CDR1 is MGHRA, CDR2 YSYEKL. CDR3 amino acids: CASSQERNYEQYF. The CDR3 DNA reads as TGCGCCAGCAGCCAGGAGAGAAATTACGAGCAGTACTTC.

The V and J genes are TRBV11-2 and TRBJ2-7, with a possible D match to TRBD1 (5 bases). The germline gives CDR1 SGHAT, CDR2 FQNNGV. CDR3 size: 15 residues. Trimming cost V 1 base and J 5 bases, with 15 bases left between them. In nucleotides, the CDR3 is TGTGCCAGCAGCTTAGGTATCAGGGTATACGACGAGCAGTACTTC. Amino acids: CASSLGIRVYDEQYF. The full variable domain, its missing parts supplied by reference TRBV11-2 and TRBJ2-7, is EAGVAQSPRYKIIEKRQSVAFWCNPISGHATLYWYQQILGQGPKLLIQFQNNGVVDDSQLPKDRFSAERLKGVDSTLKIQPAKLEDSAVYLCASSLGIRVYDEQYFGPGTRLTVT.

V and J are TRBV27 and TRBJ1-2, with a weak D call TRBD1 (5 bases). The CDR3 length is 13 residues. The germline CDR1 and CDR2 sequences are MNHEY and SMNVEV (reference sequence). The V and J ends lost 7 bases and 2 bases respectively, with 11 bases between them. CDR3 loop: CASTPGPNYGYTF. In nucleotides, the CDR3 is TGTGCCAGCACTCCAGGGCCCAACTATGGCTACACCTTC.

V is TRBV11-2 and J is TRBJ1-5; no definite D call. The CDR3 is 16 residues long. V was trimmed by 0 bases and J by 3 bases, leaving 12 bases between them. Germline V gene sequence: CDR1 SGHAT, CDR2 FQNNGV. CDR3 protein: CASSLDESGYNQPQHF. The CDR3, as DNA: TGTGCCAGCAGCTTAGATGAGTCAGGCTACAATCAGCCCCAGCATTTT.

The chain employs TRBV14 and TRBJ1-2; unclear D gene. The V and J ends lost 1 base and 5 bases respectively, with 5 bases between them. Looked up from germline, CDR1 is SGHDN and CDR2 is FVKESK. CDR3 length: 12 residues. CDR3 amino acids: CASSQAGYGYTF. The CDR3 DNA reads TGTGCCAGCAGCCAAGCGGGTTATGGCTACACCTTC.

The CDR3 DNA follows: TGTGCCAGCAGACTAGCGGAGAACTACGAGCAGTACTTC. It specifies CASRLAENYEQYF. The chain is built from TRBV27 and TRBJ2-7; TRBD2 aligns across 8 bases. The CDR3 runs to 13 residues. Trimming took 6 bases from V and 3 from J; bases not matched to a gene: 4. The germline CDR1 and CDR2 sequences are MNHEY and SMNVEV (reference sequence).

The V and J genes are TRBV5-1 and TRBJ2-7, with 7 bases identical to TRBD2. This CDR3 comprises 15 residues. V lost 0 bases, J lost 3 bases, and 6 bases stayed unmatched. Germline CDR1 reads SGHRS; CDR2 reads YFSETQ. CDR3 in amino acids: CASSLAWAGVYEQYF. CDR3 nucleotide sequence: TGCGCCAGCAGCTTGGCGTGGGCGGGGGTCTACGAGCAGTACTTC.

This clone was seen more than once but under ten times. This chain links TRBV28 with TRBJ2-7; TRBD2 is a possible D gene (6 bases). V gave up 7 bases and J gave up 0 bases, with 13 bases separating them. The CDR3 has 14 amino acids. CDR1 and CDR2 from the germline V gene are MDHEN and SYDVKM. CDR3 nucleotide sequence: TGTGCCAGCATGTTTAGCGGCAGCTCCTACGAGCAGTACTTC. Encoded protein: CASMFSGSSYEQYF.

V is TRBV6-5 and J is TRBJ2-1; 13 nucleotides agree with TRBD2. The germline V gene encodes CDR1 MNHEY and CDR2 SVGAGI. Unmatched junction bases numbered 5, after V lost 5 bases and J lost 7 bases. This CDR3 has 15 residues. The CDR3 is CASSQGLAGWNEQFF. CDR3 coding DNA: TGTGCCAGCAGTCAGGGACTAGCGGGATGGAATGAGCAGTTCTTC.

This clone came up a few times. V usage is TRBV4-1 and J usage is TRBJ2-2, with D possibly matching TRBD1 (5 bases). V was shortened by 4 bases and J by 2 bases, with 8 bases between the two germline ends. Germline CDR1 and CDR2: MGHRA and YSYEKL. This CDR3 has 14 residues. The DNA of the CDR3 is TGCGCCAGCAGCCTGGGGCCTAACACCGGGGAGCTGTTTTTT. Translating gives CASSLGPNTGELFF.

The CDR3 DNA sequence: TGTGCCATCGGGGCCTACGAGCAGTACTTC. The encoded protein is CAIGAYEQYF. This sequence joins TRBV10-3 and TRBJ2-7; D is unresolved. Trimming took off 8 bases at V and 2 bases at J, with 4 bases between the two ends. This CDR3 comprises 10 residues. Germline V gene lookup returns CDR1 ENHRY and CDR2 SYGVKD.